This TCR beta chain was captured in a study of graft-versus-host responses after intestinal transplantation. Study as a whole: All recipients were given anti-thymocyte globulin induction, and tacrolimus and steroids were then administered for around three years.

Overall study results and limits: Where graft-donor T cell macrochimerism was present, patients had high graft-versus-host to host-versus-graft clonal ratios in allografts. Recipient-marrow GvH clones were detected, some having first appeared in ileum or blood.

CDR1 SGDLS and CDR2 YYNGEE come from the germline V gene. The V end was cut by 3 bases, the J end by 0 bases, with 10 bases between. This CDR3 has 16 residues. As concerns this clone: Its target is unknown.

Data came from immunoSEQ multiplex PCR; TCRdb stores just in-frame clones and leaves some out. The sample lists some 9,800 clones; over 90% were seen once. The sequence was collected from a human patient who received an intestinal transplant, so some T cells may come from the graft donor. This chain uses TRBV9 with TRBJ2-6; D unclear. The specimen was PBMCs, collected 8 days after intestinal transplant. CDR3 sequence: CASSASQFSGANVLTF. The DNA of the CDR3 is TGTGCCAGCAGCGCATCACAGTTCTCTGGGGCCAACGTCCTGACTTTC.